One sample yielded the 26 T cell receptor beta chains listed below, sequenced in a study of blood T cell repertoires in COVID-19. Libraries were prepared by immunoSEQ multiplex PCR; TCRdb keeps only in-frame clonotypes and omits some of them. The sample records some 200,000 clones, around 82% being singletons. Sequencing input: peripheral blood. Source of these receptors: a woman of 80 years or more with acute or convalescent COVID-19.

V usage is TRBV5-1 and J usage is TRBJ2-3; D perhaps matches TRBD2 (7 bases). Trimming took 7 bases from V and 1 from J, leaving 13 bases between them. Germline CDR1 is SGHRS and CDR2 is YFSETQ. The CDR3 contains 14 residues. The CDR3 loop is CASDMRGRTDTQYF. Written as DNA, the CDR3 is TGCGCCAGCGATATGCGGGGGCGCACAGATACGCAGTATTTT.

The V call is TRBV5-1, the J call TRBJ1-2; 8 bases are shared with TRBD1. V lost 0 bases, J lost 8 bases, and 3 bases stayed unmatched. The germline V gene has CDR1 SGHRS and CDR2 YFSETQ. This CDR3 is built from 13 residues. In DNA, the CDR3 is TGCGCCAGCAGCTTGGGACAGGGGAACGGCTACACCTTC. The encoded protein is CASSLGQGNGYTF.

This chain connects TRBV5-1 to TRBJ2-1, with D possibly matching TRBD1 (6 bases). The germline V gene has CDR1 SGHRS and CDR2 YFSETQ. This CDR3 is built from 13 residues. With 2 bases removed from V and 8 bases from J, the gap between germline ends came to 11 bases. CDR3 region: CASSFGPGDEQFF. The CDR3 DNA reads TGCGCCAGCAGCTTTGGACCAGGGGATGAGCAGTTCTTC.

V usage is TRBV5-1 and J usage is TRBJ2-7; D might be TRBD1 (6 bases). This CDR3 spans 14 amino acids. The ends were cut back, 0 bases at V and 5 bases at J, with 12 bases in the middle. The V gene's germline CDR1 is SGHRS and CDR2 YFSETQ. CDR3 DNA sequence: TGCGCCAGCAGCTTGGCGGGCCAGGGGAACGAGCAGTACTTC. Amino acids: CASSLAGQGNEQYF.

The chain employs TRBV4-1 and TRBJ1-2; D is unclear. Per the germline V gene, CDR1 is MGHRA and CDR2 is YSYEKL. The length of the CDR3 is 13 residues. Trimming shortened V by 0 bases and J by 4 bases, and 6 bases separated the two germline ends. CDR3 DNA: TGCGCCAGCAGCCAAGAGACTGTCTATGGCTACACCTTC. It yields the protein CASSQETVYGYTF.

CDR3 nucleotide sequence: TGTGCCACCAAAGACAGGGTCAATGAGCAGTTCTTC. It translates to CATKDRVNEQFF. The chain links TRBV19 to TRBJ2-1; 7 nucleotides match TRBD1. CDR1 LNHDA and CDR2 SQIVND come from the germline V gene (reference sequence). The CDR3 loop spans 12 amino acids. The junction had 6 bases not matched to a gene; V was cut back by 10 bases and J by 6 bases.

V usage is TRBV29-1 and J usage is TRBJ1-2; 11 bases align to TRBD1. V shed 7 bases and J 6 bases; nucleotides not matched to a gene: 7. Germline values: CDR1 SQVTM, CDR2 ANQGSEA. CDR3 length: 13 amino acids. The CDR3 DNA sequence: TGCAGCGCAGGACAGGGGGCCTACAATGGCTACACCTTC. It codes for CSAGQGAYNGYTF.

The chain links TRBV30 to TRBJ2-2, with D uncertain. Trimming removed 0 bases from V and 1 base from J, with 9 bases in between. This CDR3 contains 15 residues. Germline loops: CDR1 GTSNPN, CDR2 SVGIG (reference sequence). The CDR3 protein is CAWSVTSRNTGELFF. CDR3 DNA sequence: TGTGCCTGGAGTGTGACTTCTAGGAACACCGGGGAGCTGTTTTTT.

V and J are TRBV5-6 and TRBJ1-5; D gene uncertain. The CDR3 covers 16 residues. The V gene lost 4 bases and the J gene lost 1 base, with 15 bases spanning the gap. Germline CDR1 is SGHDT and CDR2 is YYEEEE. The CDR3 region is CASSPSPQVSNQPQHF. The CDR3, as DNA: TGTGCCAGCAGCCCCTCCCCGCAGGTCAGCAATCAGCCCCAGCATTTT.

This clone was observed a few times. The V and J genes are TRBV3-1 (or the pseudogene TRBV3-2) and TRBJ2-7, with 9 bases fitting TRBD2. There are 15 residues in the CDR3. Trimming took 4 bases from V and 1 from J; bases not matched to a gene: 5. Germline CDR1 and CDR2: LGHDT and YNNKEL (reference sequence). The CDR3 DNA sequence: TGTGCCAGCAGCCTAGCGGGAGAGGGTTCCTACGAGCAGTACTTC. Translated: CASSLAGEGSYEQYF.

The genes are TRBV5-5 and TRBJ1-1; unclear D gene. Germline CDR1 reads SGHKS; CDR2 reads YYEKEE (reference sequence). Trimming pared 2 bases from V and 1 base from J, leaving 9 bases between. The CDR3 length is 14 residues. CDR3 region: CASSFVGKNTEAFF. The CDR3 DNA reads TGTGCCAGCAGCTTTGTCGGGAAGAACACTGAAGCTTTCTTT.

The V gene is TRBV12-3 or TRBV12-4, the J gene TRBJ1-1, with D unresolved. CDR3 length: 13 amino acids. V was clipped by 7 bases and J by 0 bases, with 9 bases between them. The CDR3 DNA reads as TGTGCCAGCACCACGACATTGAACACTGAAGCTTTCTTT. Its translation is CASTTTLNTEAFF.

This sequence joins TRBV29-1 and TRBJ1-1; 7 nucleotides agree with TRBD1. J lost 1 base, V lost 7 bases, and 12 bases had no gene match. The germline gives CDR1 SQVTM, CDR2 ANQGSEA. The CDR3 consists of 15 residues. CDR3 sequence (DNA): TGCAGCGCTACGGATACAGGGGCAGCGAACACTGAAGCTTTCTTT. It codes for CSATDTGAANTEAFF.

The V gene is TRBV11-2, the J gene TRBJ2-1; 8 bases line up with TRBD2. Germline values: CDR1 SGHAT, CDR2 FQNNGV. V shed 6 bases and J 0 bases; nucleotides not matched to a gene: 7. The CDR3 contains 16 residues. Here the CDR3 DNA reads TGTGCCAGCAGAAGACTAGCGACCAGCTCCTACAATGAGCAGTTCTTC. Amino acids: CASRRLATSSYNEQFF.

CDR3 DNA: TGTGCCAGCAGCTTGTTCTCCCAGACCTACGAGCAGTACTTC. This codes for CASSLFSQTYEQYF. V is TRBV11-2 and J is TRBJ2-7; no firm D call. Germline CDR1 is SGHAT and CDR2 is FQNNGV. This CDR3 has 14 amino acids. V shed 3 bases and J shed 2 bases, with 11 bases lying between them.

The genes are TRBV29-1 and TRBJ2-7, with 9 bases fitting TRBD1. The CDR3 contains 13 residues. Germline loops: CDR1 SQVTM, CDR2 ANQGSEA. J was trimmed by 3 bases and V by 3 bases; bases with no gene match: 3. CDR3 coding DNA: TGCAGCGTTGAGGAGACAGGGGGCTACGAGCAGTACTTC. Its translation: CSVEETGGYEQYF.

The chain combines TRBV6-2 or TRBV6-3 with TRBJ2-5; TRBD2 matches 8 bases. CDR1 is MNHEY and CDR2 is SVGEGT in the germline V gene. The CDR3 sequence is 16 residues long. Unmatched junction bases numbered 10, after V lost 2 bases and J lost 5 bases. CDR3 coding DNA: TGTGCCAGCAGTTACGGGAAAAGCGGGAGTCGCGAGACCCAGTACTTC. It is translated as CASSYGKSGSRETQYF.

The V call is TRBV14, the J call TRBJ2-3, with TRBD2 matching 8 bases. There are 14 residues in the CDR3. Trimming at V came to 1 base and at J to 4 bases, leaving 1 base not matched to a gene. From germline, CDR1 is SGHDN and CDR2 FVKESK. DNA of the CDR3: TGTGCCAGCAGCCAAGGGACTAGCCCAGATACGCAGTATTTT. Translating it yields CASSQGTSPDTQYF.

This chain uses TRBV6-6 with TRBJ2-7; maybe TRBD2 (7 bases). V lost 7 bases and J lost 2, with 18 bases in between. There are 15 residues in the CDR3. The germline V gene has CDR1 MNHNY and CDR2 SVGAGI (reference sequence). CDR3 bases: TGTGCCAGCATCGAAGGGGGGGGGCCGACCTACGAGCAGTACTTC. Encoded protein: CASIEGGGPTYEQYF.

The chain couples TRBV7-8 to TRBJ1-4; 7 bases agree with TRBD1. CDR1 and CDR2 (germline): SGHVS, FQNEAQ. Trimming removed 5 bases from V and 4 bases from J; junction bases left unmatched: 4. This CDR3 comprises 14 residues. The CDR3 loop is CASSPGQLNEKLFF. The CDR3 nucleotides read TGTGCCAGCAGCCCGGGACAGCTTAATGAAAAACTGTTTTTT.

V gene TRBV5-1 combines with J gene TRBJ2-1, with D maybe TRBD1 (6 bases). Germline CDR1 reads SGHRS; CDR2 reads YFSETQ. There are 17 residues in the CDR3. The V end was cut by 6 bases, the J end by 0 bases, with 19 bases between. The CDR3 region is CASTIGGFSISYNEQFF. CDR3 DNA: TGCGCCAGCACGATTGGGGGCTTCAGTATCTCCTACAATGAGCAGTTCTTC.

V gene TRBV9 combines with J gene TRBJ2-2; D may be TRBD1 (6 bases). Trimming shortened V by 0 bases and J by 2 bases, and 14 bases separated the two germline ends. Germline CDR1 and CDR2: SGDLS and YYNGEE. This CDR3 has 17 residues. CDR3 DNA: TGTGCCAGCAGCGTAGTTGGGCAGGGGATCAACACCGGGGAGCTGTTTTTT. Its protein product is CASSVVGQGINTGELFF.

The chain uses TRBV7-2 and TRBJ1-2, with 10 nucleotides matching TRBD1. Germline V CDR1 and CDR2: SGHTA, FQGNSA. The V gene end was trimmed by 5 bases and the J gene end by 4 bases; junction bases not matched to a gene: 7. The CDR3 extends over 15 amino acids. CDR3 in amino acids: CASSVVTGGSYGYTF. The DNA of the CDR3 is TGTGCCAGCAGCGTTGTGACAGGGGGCAGCTATGGCTACACCTTC.

On this clone itself: The same CDR3 also results from other DNA sequences found in this sample. The chain carries TRBV9 and TRBJ1-1, with 9 bases that match TRBD1. The CDR3 consists of 14 residues. The J segment lost 4 bases and the V segment lost 0 bases, leaving 1 base of the junction unmatched. Germline V CDR1 and CDR2: SGDLS, YYNGEE. This chain's CDR3 is CASSVGQGGTEAFF. The CDR3 DNA sequence: TGTGCCAGCAGCGTAGGACAGGGGGGCACTGAAGCTTTCTTT.

In its sample, this clone was seen a few times. The chain carries TRBV12-5 and TRBJ2-3, with 8 bases fitting TRBD2. After removal of 4 bases from V and 0 bases from J, the junction contained 9 bases not matched to a gene. Germline values: CDR1 LGHNT, CDR2 FRNRAP. The CDR3 runs to 17 residues. The CDR3 DNA follows: TGTGCTAGTGGTTCCCTCTTTTCTAGCGGGAGCACAGATACGCAGTATTTT. Translating it yields CASGSLFSSGSTDTQYF.

This chain connects TRBV11-2 to TRBJ1-5, with D hard to call. Per germline, CDR1 SGHAT and CDR2 FQNNGV. The CDR3 has 13 amino acids. Trimming removed 5 bases at V and 2 bases at J, with 7 bases between. The CDR3 sequence is CASSGGGNQPQHF. As DNA, the CDR3 is TGTGCCAGCAGCGGAGGTGGCAATCAGCCCCAGCATTTT.